A single TCR beta chain is shown here with its context. The antigen is undetermined. The sample is drawn from a study of T cell repertoires in aging, cancer and after chemotherapy. Overall study: The full dataset contained several million TCR reads. Notes on the study in general: Compared with age-matched healthy donors, untreated hematological or solid cancer patients showed higher blood TCR clonality.

Amplification of TCR beta used genomic DNA extracted from peripheral blood. Multiplex touch-down PCR with TRB-A/B primers amplified rearranged V-D-J TRB sequences. TCRdb re-called the multiplex PCR reads with MiXCR, one entry per CDR3 protein. The sample includes 2,000 to 2,500 distinct CDR3 sequences, 28% of them seen just once. V lost 6 bases and J 2 bases, leaving 15 bases between the germline ends. This CDR3 comprises 15 residues. Germline V CDR1 and CDR2: MRHNA, SNTAGT. Sequencing used blood. This TCR was recovered from a human donor with a solid tumor. This sequence joins TRBV6-4 and TRBJ2-3; D remains ambiguous. In nucleotides, the CDR3 is TGTGCCAGCAGAGTTTCCCAAAAACCCACAGATACGCAGTATTTT. This encodes CASRVSQKPTDTQYF.